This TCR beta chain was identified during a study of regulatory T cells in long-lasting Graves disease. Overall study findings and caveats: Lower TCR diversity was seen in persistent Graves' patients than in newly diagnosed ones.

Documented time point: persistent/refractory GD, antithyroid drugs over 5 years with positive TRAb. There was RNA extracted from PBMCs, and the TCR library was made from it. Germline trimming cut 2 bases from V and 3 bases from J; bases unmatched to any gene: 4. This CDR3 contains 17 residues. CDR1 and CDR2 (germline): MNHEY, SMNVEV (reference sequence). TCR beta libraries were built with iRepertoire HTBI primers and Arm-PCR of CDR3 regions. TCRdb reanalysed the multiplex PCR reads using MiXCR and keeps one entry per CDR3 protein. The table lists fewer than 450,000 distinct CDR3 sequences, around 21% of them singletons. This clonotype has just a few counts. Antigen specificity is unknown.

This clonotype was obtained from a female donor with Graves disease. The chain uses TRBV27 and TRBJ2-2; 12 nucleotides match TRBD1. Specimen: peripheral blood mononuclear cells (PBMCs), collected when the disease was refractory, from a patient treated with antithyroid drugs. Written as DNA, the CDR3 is TGTGCCAGCAGTTTACGGGGACAGGGGGCCTACACCGGGGAGCTGTTTTTT. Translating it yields CASSLRGQGAYTGELFF.